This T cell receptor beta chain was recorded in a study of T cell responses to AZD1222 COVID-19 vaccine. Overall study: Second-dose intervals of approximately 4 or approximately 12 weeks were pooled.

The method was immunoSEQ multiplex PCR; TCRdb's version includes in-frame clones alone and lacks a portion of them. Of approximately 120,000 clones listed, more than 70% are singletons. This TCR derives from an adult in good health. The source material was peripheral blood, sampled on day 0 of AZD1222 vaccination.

CDR3 in amino acids: CASSSWDRSYEQYF. CDR3 DNA: TGTGCCAGCAGTTCCTGGGACAGATCCTACGAGCAGTACTTC. The rearrangement joins TRBV6-5 to TRBJ2-7; 7 bases agree with TRBD1. Germline CDR1 MNHEY, CDR2 SVGAGI. V shed 4 bases and J 1 base; nucleotides not matched to a gene: 4. The CDR3 contains 14 residues.